This is a list of T cell receptor beta chains from one sample in a study of cytomegalovirus exposure and HLA in healthy donors. Sequencing used immunoSEQ multiplex PCR; TCRdb keeps in-frame clones, though not all of them. This sample has around 88,000 clones; roughly 73% occur once, and the top ten carry under 8%. Sequenced: PBMCs. These receptors were obtained from a man aged 50 or older in good health and CMV-seropositive. The CDR3 runs from the conserved cysteine through the conserved F or W. D genes are given only for firm matches. A row's size may be missing; if present it is once, few, many or a size class.

j_gene | abundance | d_gene | v_gene | CDR3aa | CDR3nt
TRBJ1-5 | once | . | TRBV4-1 | CASSQEPRGTQHF | TGCGCCAGCAGCCAAGAGCCGCGCGGGACGCAGCATTTT
TRBJ2-1 | . | TRBD2 | TRBV7-2 | CASSPQGTTYNEQFF | TGTGCCAGCAGCCCCCAAGGGACTACGTACAATGAGCAGTTCTTC
TRBJ2-1 | once | TRBD1 | TRBV9 | CASRDVGTGYNEQFF | TGTGCCAGCAGAGATGTGGGGACAGGGTACAATGAGCAGTTCTTC
TRBJ2-7 | . | . | TRBV5-1 | CASSSNYEQYF | TGCGCCAGCAGCTCAAACTACGAGCAGTACTTC
TRBJ2-1 | few | TRBD1 | TRBV9 | CASSAPQGGPYNEQFF | TGTGCCAGCAGCGCCCCACAGGGGGGTCCGTACAATGAGCAGTTCTTC
TRBJ2-2 | . | . | TRBV6-1 | CASSEGGLNTGELFF | TGTGCCAGCAGTGAAGGGGGACTTAACACCGGGGAGCTGTTTTTT
TRBJ1-1 | . | TRBD1 | TRBV18 | CASSWTGYEGTEAFF | TGTGCCAGCTCATGGACAGGGTATGAAGGCACTGAAGCTTTCTTT
TRBJ2-1 | . | TRBD1 | TRBV7-8 | CASEDRGRYNEQFF | TGTGCCAGCGAGGACAGGGGGCGATACAATGAGCAGTTCTTC
TRBJ1-5 | . | . | TRBV10-3 | CAISESGQRNQPQHF | TGTGCCATCAGTGAGTCAGGACAGAGAAATCAGCCCCAGCATTTT
TRBJ2-1 | . | . | TRBV9 | CASGRQVYNEQFF | TGTGCCAGCGGCAGACAGGTCTACAATGAGCAGTTCTTC
TRBJ2-2 | few | . | TRBV7-3 | CASSPEGDGELFF | TGTGCCAGCAGTCCAGAGGGGGACGGGGAGCTGTTTTTT
TRBJ2-7 | few | TRBD1 | TRBV7-2 | CASSQRQGEVQYF | TGTGCCAGCAGCCAAAGACAGGGGGAAGTGCAGTACTTC
TRBJ2-5 | few | . | TRBV11-2 | CASSDQGRETQYF | TGTGCCAGCAGCGACCAGGGGCGAGAGACCCAGTACTTC
TRBJ2-5 | . | . | TRBV27 | CASSLSPAAPQETQYF | TGTGCCAGCAGTTTATCCCCGGCGGCGCCACAAGAGACCCAGTACTTC
TRBJ2-7 | . | TRBD1 | TRBV7-9 | CASSQGQGTSYEQYF | TGTGCCAGCAGCCAAGGACAGGGGACCTCCTACGAGCAGTACTTC
TRBJ1-5 | . | . | TRBV21-1 | CASSKYRIHSNQPQHF | TGTGCCAGCAGCAAGTACAGAATTCACAGCAATCAGCCCCAGCATTTT
TRBJ2-5 | . | TRBD2 | TRBV27 | CASSLFRTSQETQYF | TGTGCCAGCAGTTTATTTAGGACTAGCCAAGAGACCCAGTACTTC
TRBJ2-3 | . | . | TRBV2 | CASTGGQPSTDTQYF | TGTGCCAGCACGGGAGGACAGCCTAGCACAGATACGCAGTATTTT
TRBJ1-1 | . | . | TRBV15 | CATSSGQRNTEAFF | TGTGCCACCAGCAGCGGACAGCGTAACACTGAAGCTTTCTTT
TRBJ2-5 | . | TRBD1 | TRBV9 | CASSAAVGQGRQTQYF | TGTGCCAGCAGCGCAGCCGTAGGACAGGGGAGGCAGACCCAGTACTTC
TRBJ2-7 | . | . | TRBV2 | CASRYYEQYF | TGTGCCAGCAGATACTACGAGCAGTACTTC
TRBJ1-4 | . | TRBD1 | TRBV7-9 | CASSPTGGATNEKLFF | TGTGCCAGCAGCCCGACAGGGGGCGCGACTAATGAAAAACTGTTTTTT
TRBJ2-7 | . | . | TRBV27 | CASSLSSGSEQYF | TGTGCCAGCAGTTTATCCTCAGGCTCCGAGCAGTACTTC
TRBJ1-1 | . | TRBD1 | TRBV7-3 | CASSLYGQGTEAFF | TGTGCCAGCAGCTTATATGGACAGGGAACTGAAGCTTTCTTT
TRBJ2-1 | . | TRBD2 | TRBV6-1 | CASSAHVGLASNEQFF | TGTGCCAGCAGTGCTCACGTGGGACTAGCCTCCAATGAGCAGTTCTTC
TRBJ1-5 | . | . | TRBV4-1 | CASSQGSESNQPQHF | TGCGCCAGCAGCCAAGGTTCAGAAAGCAATCAGCCCCAGCATTTT
TRBJ1-2 | . | . | TRBV7-9 | CASSSATGAYGYTF | TGTGCCAGCAGCTCAGCGACAGGTGCCTATGGCTACACCTTC
TRBJ2-7 | . | TRBD1 | TRBV5-4 | CASSIGQGAYEQYF | TGTGCCAGCAGCATCGGACAGGGAGCCTACGAGCAGTACTTC
TRBJ2-3 | . | TRBD2 | TRBV5-4 | CASSLDGMRGGTDTQYF | TGTGCCAGCAGCTTGGACGGTATGCGGGGGGGGACAGATACGCAGTATTTT
TRBJ1-5 | . | . | TRBV28 | CASRTPAGGSINQPQHF | TGTGCCAGCAGAACCCCTGCGGGAGGGAGCATCAATCAGCCCCAGCATTTT
TRBJ1-3 | . | . | TRBV25-1 | CASRAPGNTIYF | TGTGCCAGCAGGGCTCCTGGAAACACCATATATTTT
TRBJ2-3 | . | . | TRBV6-1 | CASSEALQGDTQYF | TGTGCCAGCAGTGAAGCCCTACAGGGAGATACGCAGTATTTT
TRBJ1-1 | few | . | TRBV6-1 | CASSEPEGTEAFF | TGTGCCAGCAGTGAGCCGGAGGGCACTGAAGCTTTCTTT
TRBJ2-5 | . | . | TRBV4-3 | CASSQTGSETQYF | TGCGCCAGCAGCCAGACGGGGTCAGAGACCCAGTACTTC
TRBJ2-7 | . | . | TRBV28 | CASSLGRVSYEQYF | TGTGCCAGCAGTTTGGGCAGGGTAAGCTACGAGCAGTACTTC
TRBJ1-2 | . | TRBD1 | TRBV30 | CAWSVQGSGYTF | TGTGCCTGGAGTGTACAGGGGTCTGGCTACACCTTC
TRBJ2-7 | few | TRBD1 | TRBV7-2 | CASSSTGGPYEQYF | TGTGCCAGCAGCAGTACAGGGGGCCCCTACGAGCAGTACTTC
TRBJ2-3 | . | TRBD1 | TRBV19 | CASSIDWDRNTDTQYF | TGTGCCAGTAGTATAGATTGGGACAGAAACACAGATACGCAGTATTTT
TRBJ1-2 | . | . | TRBV29-1 | CSVVGSGVSGYTF | TGCAGCGTTGTAGGCTCAGGGGTGAGTGGCTACACCTTC
TRBJ1-1 | . | . | TRBV27 | CASSVRENTEAFF | TGTGCCAGCAGTGTCAGGGAGAACACTGAAGCTTTCTTT
TRBJ2-2 | . | . | TRBV15 | CATRIYSPSTGELFF | TGTGCCACCAGGATATACTCCCCTTCCACCGGGGAGCTGTTTTTT
TRBJ1-6 | . | TRBD1 | TRBV7-2 | CASSERTGIGSPLHF | TGTGCCAGCAGCGAGAGGACAGGAATAGGTTCACCCCTCCACTTT
TRBJ1-6 | . | . | TRBV5-1 | CASSLQSNSPLHF | TGCGCCAGCAGCTTGCAGTCGAATTCACCCCTCCACTTT
TRBJ2-3 | . | TRBD2 | TRBV27 | CASLGGADTQYF | TGTGCCAGCCTCGGGGGGGCAGATACGCAGTATTTT
TRBJ1-1 | . | . | TRBV6-7 | CASEDSLHTEAFF | TGTGCCAGCGAGGACAGTTTGCACACTGAAGCTTTCTTT
TRBJ2-7 | once | TRBD1 | TRBV7-9 | CASSRGQGPTYEQYF | TGTGCCAGCAGCCGGGGACAGGGACCAACCTACGAGCAGTACTTC
TRBJ2-1 | . | TRBD2 | TRBV5-1 | CASSSTSGGSTRDDEQFF | TGCGCCAGCAGCTCCACTAGCGGGGGGTCGACAAGAGACGATGAGCAGTTCTTC
TRBJ1-6 | once | . | TRBV9 | CASSVEASPTPLHF | TGTGCCAGCAGCGTAGAAGCGAGCCCTACACCCCTCCACTTT
TRBJ1-5 | . | TRBD1 | TRBV19 | CASSRGQGRVGSGDQPQHF | TGTGCCAGTAGTAGGGGACAGGGAAGGGTGGGGAGTGGTGATCAGCCCCAGCATTTT
TRBJ2-7 | . | TRBD1 | TRBV7-9 | CASSSGQSYEQYF | TGTGCCAGCAGCTCGGGACAGTCCTACGAGCAGTACTTC
TRBJ1-1 | . | . | TRBV18 | CASSPPPGVNTEAFF | TGTGCCAGCTCACCACCCCCAGGCGTGAACACTGAAGCTTTCTTT
TRBJ1-5 | few | TRBD1 | TRBV25-1 | CASSDGTGTNQPQNF | TGTGCCAGCAGTGACGGGACAGGGACCAATCAGCCCCAGAATTTT
TRBJ2-5 | . | TRBD1 | TRBV30 | CAWSPTGTGRWETQYF | TGTGCCTGGAGCCCCACCGGGACAGGGCGTTGGGAGACCCAGTACTTC
TRBJ2-3 | . | . | TRBV6-5 | CASSPPGSTDTQYF | TGTGCCAGCAGTCCCCCGGGGAGCACAGATACGCAGTATTTT
TRBJ1-2 | . | . | TRBV27 | CASSQGSEGYTF | TGTGCCAGCAGTCAGGGAAGCGAAGGCTACACCTTC